This entry lists 20 T cell receptor beta chains sequenced from one sample in a study of blood T cell repertoires in COVID-19. Profiling relied on immunoSEQ multiplex PCR, and the TCRdb table lists in-frame clones only, not all of them. The sample contains more than 85,000 clones, over 90% of which appear only once. Sample: peripheral blood. The receptors shown here come from a man aged 55 to 70 with acute or convalescent COVID-19.

V is TRBV14 and J is TRBJ1-4; D gene unclear. Germline CDR1 and CDR2: SGHDN and FVKESK. The CDR3 is 15 residues long. Trimming pared 0 bases from V and 0 bases from J, leaving 5 bases between. The CDR3 spells CASSQDRSTNEKLFF. The CDR3 nucleotides are TGTGCCAGCAGCCAAGATCGGTCAACTAATGAAAAACTGTTTTTT.

The chain couples TRBV11-2 to TRBJ2-3, with D perhaps TRBD1 (5 bases). CDR1 and CDR2 from the germline V gene are SGHAT and FQNNGV. CDR3 length equals 16 residues. Trimming shortened V by 5 bases and J by 2 bases, and 17 bases separated the two germline ends. CDR3 nucleotides: TGTGCCAGCAGCCCCGGAGACAGTCGACTCACAGATACGCAGTATTTT. Translated, it gives CASSPGDSRLTDTQYF.

This chain connects TRBV10-3 to TRBJ2-1; 9 positions match TRBD2. This CDR3 comprises 16 residues. Germline V CDR1 and CDR2: ENHRY, SYGVKD. V gave up 9 bases and J gave up 5 bases; unmatched junction bases: 14. As DNA, the CDR3 is TGTGCCATTTTCGACCCAGCGGGAGGCGAAAACAATGAGCAGTTCTTC. Protein product: CAIFDPAGGENNEQFF.

The sample holds one count of this clone. J is TRBJ1-3 and V is TRBV29-1, with D maybe TRBD1 (6 bases). Germline-derived CDR1 and CDR2 are SQVTM and ANQGSEA. V lost 5 bases, J lost 3 bases, and 11 bases lay in between. The CDR3 length is 13 residues. For the CDR3, the DNA is TGCAGCGTTCTTGCAGGGGTTGGAAACACCATATATTTT. Its protein product is CSVLAGVGNTIYF.

The chain recombines TRBV3-1 (or the pseudogene TRBV3-2) with TRBJ1-5; 7 bases are shared with TRBD1. The CDR3 covers 14 residues. The germline V gene encodes CDR1 LGHDT and CDR2 YNNKEL (reference sequence). V lost 1 base to trimming and J lost 4 bases; unmatched junction nucleotides: 1. The CDR3 nucleotides read TGTGCCAGCAGCCAAGGACAGGGAAATCAGCCCCAGCATTTT. This codes for CASSQGQGNQPQHF.

The chain is built from TRBV7-7 and TRBJ1-4; D might be TRBD1 (5 bases). The CDR3 length is 13 residues. In germline, CDR1 is SSHAT, CDR2 FNYEAQ (reference sequence). CDR3 nucleotides: TGTGCTAGCGGCGGGGGACCGGGGGAAAAACTGTTTTTT. Residues: CASGGGPGEKLFF. Complete variable domain (other parts from reference TRBV7-7 and TRBJ1-4): GAGVSQSPRYKVTKRGQDVTLRCDPISSHATLYWYQQALGQGPEFLTYFNYEAQPDKSGLPSDRFSAERPEGSISTLTIQRTEQRDSAMYRCASGGGPGEKLFFGSGTQLSVL.

The V gene is TRBV11-3, the J gene TRBJ1-5; the D gene is possibly TRBD1 (6 bases). Germline values: CDR1 SGHNT, CDR2 YENEEA. The CDR3 runs 14 residues. V lost 5 bases and J 7 bases, leaving 15 bases between the germline ends. CDR3 coding DNA: TGTGCCAGCAGCGTGAGGGGGGGAGGACAGCCCCAGCATTTT. Residues: CASSVRGGGQPQHF.

V is TRBV6-2 or TRBV6-3 and J is TRBJ1-5, with D possibly matching TRBD1 (5 bases). V gave up 6 bases and J gave up 5 bases, with 17 bases separating them. Per germline, CDR1 MNHEY and CDR2 SVGEGT. This CDR3 region has 15 residues. CDR3 in DNA: TGTGCCAGCAGCGACGCGGACAATCCTTATCAGCCCCAGCATTTT. It yields the protein CASSDADNPYQPQHF.

The rearrangement joins TRBV3-1 (or the pseudogene TRBV3-2) to TRBJ2-3, with 14 bases aligning to TRBD2. This CDR3 contains 15 residues. The germline V gene has CDR1 LGHDT and CDR2 YNNKEL (reference sequence). The V segment lost 6 bases and the J segment 3 bases; nucleotides outside the gene matches: 2. The CDR3 DNA follows: TGTGCCAGCAGACGACTAGCGGGAGGGACAGATACGCAGTATTTT. Translated: CASRRLAGGTDTQYF.

The chain has TRBV28 and TRBJ2-7; the match to TRBD1 covers 10 bases. This CDR3 region has 14 residues. The germline V gene has CDR1 MDHEN and CDR2 SYDVKM. The ends lost 5 bases at V and 4 bases at J; junction bases unmatched: 5. This CDR3 reads CASSRQGARYEQYF. In DNA form, the CDR3 reads TGTGCCAGCAGTAGACAGGGGGCGCGATACGAGCAGTACTTC.

The V call is TRBV18, the J call TRBJ2-7; unclear D gene. The V gene lost 2 bases and the J gene lost 3 bases, with 8 bases spanning the gap. The CDR3 is 13 residues long. Germline values: CDR1 KGHSH, CDR2 LQKENI. The CDR3 nucleotides are TGTGCCAGCTCACCAGACATACGCTACGAGCAGTACTTC. Translation: CASSPDIRYEQYF.

The V call is TRBV5-1, the J call TRBJ1-1, with TRBD1 matching over 7 bases. CDR3 length equals 16 residues. With 0 bases clipped from V and 1 base from J, the junction kept 6 bases outside the gene matches. CDR1 is SGHRS and CDR2 is YFSETQ in the germline V gene. The CDR3 here is CASSLGDREQNTEAFF. The CDR3 region has the DNA TGCGCCAGCAGCTTGGGCGACAGGGAGCAGAACACTGAAGCTTTCTTT.

The chain links TRBV5-5 to TRBJ1-5; no definite D call. The CDR3 consists of 13 residues. In germline, CDR1 is SGHKS, CDR2 YYEKEE (reference sequence). V was shortened by 1 base and J by 5 bases, with 7 bases between the two germline ends. This CDR3 is CASSLWSDQPQHF. Here the CDR3 DNA reads TGTGCCAGCAGCTTGTGGTCGGATCAGCCCCAGCATTTT.

This clone was recorded once. J is TRBJ2-1 and V is TRBV5-1, with 8 bases matching TRBD2. J gave up 6 bases and V 0 bases, and 8 bases lay outside the gene matches. From germline, CDR1 is SGHRS and CDR2 YFSETQ. The CDR3 has 16 residues. CDR3 loop: CASSLGGLASRNEQFF. The CDR3 DNA is TGCGCCAGCAGCTTGGGTGGACTAGCCTCCCGCAATGAGCAGTTCTTC.

The chain links TRBV28 to TRBJ2-1, with TRBD1 matching over 8 bases. V lost 5 bases, J lost 4 bases, and 10 bases stayed unmatched. Germline V gene sequence: CDR1 MDHEN, CDR2 SYDVKM. The CDR3 has 16 amino acids. CDR3 in DNA: TGTGCCAGCAGTAGACAGGGGAATGGGAGGTACAATGAGCAGTTCTTC. It encodes CASSRQGNGRYNEQFF. Complete variable domain (other parts from reference TRBV28 and TRBJ2-1): DVKVTQSSRYLVKRTGEKVFLECVQDMDHENMFWYRQDPGLGLRLIYFSYDVKMKEKGDIPEGYSVSREKKERFSLILESASTNQTSMYLCASSRQGNGRYNEQFFGPGTRLTVL.

This sequence joins TRBV11-2 and TRBJ2-1, with 9 nucleotides matching TRBD2. From germline, CDR1 is SGHAT and CDR2 FQNNGV. This CDR3 region has 16 residues. The V gene end was trimmed by 2 bases and the J gene end by 3 bases; junction bases not matched to a gene: 5. The CDR3 bases are TGTGCCAGCAGCTTAATCTCTAGCGGGAACTACAATGAGCAGTTCTTC. Protein sequence: CASSLISSGNYNEQFF.

This rearrangement joins TRBV7-2 to TRBJ2-5; the match to TRBD2 covers 13 bases. V gave up 5 bases and J gave up 0 bases; unmatched junction bases: 6. Germline lookup yields CDR1 SGHTA and CDR2 FQGNSA. The length of the CDR3 is 17 residues. CDR3 sequence (DNA): TGTGCCAGCAGCCCAGGGACTAGCGGGACGTACCAAGAGACCCAGTACTTC. It yields the protein CASSPGTSGTYQETQYF.

The chain uses TRBV2 and TRBJ2-4; 11 nucleotides align to TRBD2. This CDR3 is 15 amino acids long. Trimming took 6 bases from V and 5 from J; bases not matched to a gene: 6. Per germline, CDR1 SNHLY and CDR2 FYNNEI. The CDR3 loop is CASSPGTSGENIQYF. CDR3 nucleotide sequence: TGTGCCAGCAGCCCGGGGACTAGCGGAGAAAACATTCAGTACTTC.

The chain carries TRBV24-1 and TRBJ2-3; the D gene is possibly TRBD2 (5 bases). This CDR3 has 14 amino acids. V dropped 4 bases and J dropped 4 bases, with 11 bases sitting between them. CDR1 and CDR2 (germline): KGHDR, SFDVKD. CDR3 protein: CATSEAGISDTQYF. The CDR3, as DNA: TGTGCCACCAGTGAGGCCGGGATCTCAGATACGCAGTATTTT.

This clone was seen once. J is TRBJ2-1 and V is TRBV7-9; D perhaps matches TRBD1 (6 bases). Trimming removed 3 bases from V and 12 bases from J, with 9 bases in between. This CDR3 is 11 amino acids long. The germline gives CDR1 SEHNR, CDR2 FQNEAQ (reference sequence). The CDR3 sequence is CASSFPDRQFF. CDR3 DNA: TGTGCCAGCAGCTTCCCGGACAGGCAGTTCTTC.